These 21 T cell receptor beta chains were all obtained from the same sample, sequenced in a study of T cell responses to AZD1222 COVID-19 vaccine. Profiled with immunoSEQ multiplex PCR; TCRdb holds only in-frame clones, not every one. This table has hundreds of thousands of clones, about 93% appearing once. The material sequenced was peripheral blood, taken on day 0 of MenACWY control vaccination. Every receptor here comes from an adult in good health.

The rearrangement joins TRBV27 to TRBJ1-3, with TRBD1 matching over 8 bases. Germline V gene sequence: CDR1 MNHEY, CDR2 SMNVEV (reference sequence). V gave up 5 bases and J gave up 0 bases; unmatched junction bases: 15. The CDR3 spans 19 residues. The CDR3: CASSPNIGTRGPSGNTIYF. The CDR3, as DNA: TGTGCCAGCAGTCCGAACATAGGGACCAGGGGGCCCTCTGGAAACACCATATATTTT.

V and J are TRBV5-1 and TRBJ1-2; D gene ambiguous. V lost 0 bases, J lost 2 bases, and 8 bases lay in between. The CDR3 length is 14 residues. Germline CDR1 and CDR2: SGHRS and YFSETQ. CDR3 amino acids: CASSLVHNNYGYTF. For the CDR3, the DNA is TGCGCCAGCAGCTTGGTTCACAACAACTATGGCTACACCTTC.

In DNA form, the CDR3 reads TGTGCCAGCAGCTTCTCGACAGGGTGGAGAAATTCACCCCTCCACTTT. Translation: CASSFSTGWRNSPLHF. V gene TRBV11-2 combines with J gene TRBJ1-6, with 7 nucleotides matching TRBD1. Germline CDR1 is SGHAT and CDR2 is FQNNGV. This CDR3 is built from 16 residues. J gave up 7 bases and V 3 bases, and 9 bases lay outside the gene matches.

The chain uses TRBV5-1 and TRBJ2-5, with 11 positions matching TRBD2. V lost 5 bases to trimming and J lost 1 base; unmatched junction nucleotides: 7. The CDR3 is 16 residues long. The germline CDR1 and CDR2 sequences are SGHRS and YFSETQ. CDR3 sequence: CASRSLAGGLQETQYF. The CDR3, as DNA: TGCGCCAGCAGGAGCCTAGCGGGGGGCCTCCAAGAGACCCAGTACTTC. Full variable domain (missing parts from reference TRBV5-1 and TRBJ2-5): KAGVTQTPRYLIKTRGQQVTLSCSPISGHRSVSWYQQTPGQGLQFLFEYFSETQRNKGNFPGRFSGRQFSNSRSEMNVSTLELGDSALYLCASRSLAGGLQETQYFGPGTRLLVL.

This rearrangement joins TRBV5-1 to TRBJ2-3; 8 nucleotides line up with TRBD2. Trimming removed 1 base from V and 6 bases from J; junction bases left unmatched: 10. The CDR3 spans 16 residues. Looked up from germline, CDR1 is SGHRS and CDR2 is YFSETQ. CDR3 amino acids: CASSLTDSGVGDTQYF. CDR3 DNA: TGCGCCAGCAGCTTGACCGATAGCGGGGTTGGGGATACGCAGTATTTT.

J is TRBJ2-2 and V is TRBV9, with D possibly matching TRBD1 (8 bases). CDR1 and CDR2 (germline): SGDLS, YYNGEE. V lost 3 bases and J lost 6, with 15 bases in between. The CDR3 consists of 15 residues. CDR3 in amino acids: CASSGGQGGAGELFF. In DNA form, the CDR3 reads TGTGCCAGCAGCGGAGGACAGGGAGGGGCCGGGGAGCTGTTTTTT. Together with reference TRBV9 and TRBJ2-2, the CDR3 gives the full variable domain: DSGVTQTPKHLITATGQRVTLRCSPRSGDLSVYWYQQSLDQGLQFLIQYYNGEERAKGNILERFSAQQFPDLHSELNLSSLELGDSALYFCASSGGQGGAGELFFGEGSRLTVL.

There are a few counts of this clone. CDR3 bases: TGTGCCAGCAGCCTGACTAGCGGGGGGAAGTATTTT. As protein: CASSLTSGGKYF. The chain links TRBV3-1 (or the pseudogene TRBV3-2) to TRBJ2-3, with 13 bases lining up with TRBD2. V lost 4 bases to trimming and J lost 13 bases; unmatched junction nucleotides: 2. CDR1 LGHDT and CDR2 YNNKEL come from the germline V gene (reference sequence). The CDR3 has 12 amino acids.

V usage is TRBV5-1 and J usage is TRBJ1-2; D remains ambiguous. V shed 1 base and J shed 4 bases, with 8 bases lying between them. CDR3 length: 13 residues. Germline V gives CDR1 SGHRS, CDR2 YFSETQ. CDR3 bases: TGCGCCAGCAGCTTGCAGGAAGTCTATGGCTACACCTTC. Protein: CASSLQEVYGYTF.

J is TRBJ1-1 and V is TRBV11-1, with TRBD1 identical over 7 bases. CDR1 is SGHAT and CDR2 is FQDESV in the germline V gene (reference sequence). The CDR3 runs 16 residues. The V gene end was trimmed by 4 bases and the J gene end by 0 bases; junction bases not matched to a gene: 8. The CDR3 DNA is TGTGCCAGCAGCTCACGGACAGGACCATTGAACACTGAAGCTTTCTTT. This translates into CASSSRTGPLNTEAFF.

The table lists this clone with a count of one. The chain recombines TRBV28 with TRBJ1-4; no definite D call. This CDR3 spans 12 amino acids. With 4 bases removed from V and 8 bases from J, the gap between germline ends came to 8 bases. Germline assignment: CDR1 MDHEN and CDR2 SYDVKM. The CDR3 region has the DNA TGTGCCAGCAGTTACCTACAGGAAAAACTGTTTTTT. Its protein is CASSYLQEKLFF.

This clone was picked up one time. The rearrangement uses TRBV28 and TRBJ2-7; D possibly corresponds to TRBD1 (6 bases). The V end lost 3 bases, the J end lost 3 bases, and 18 bases lay between the germline ends. CDR3 length equals 16 residues. CDR1 MDHEN and CDR2 SYDVKM come from the germline V gene. CDR3 amino acids: CASSFGGRGPHYEQYF. CDR3 coding DNA: TGTGCCAGCAGTTTTGGGGGCCGGGGACCTCACTACGAGCAGTACTTC.

The gene calls are TRBV18 and TRBJ1-5; D remains ambiguous. The CDR3 spans 13 residues. Trimming removed 1 base from V and 3 bases from J, with 4 bases in between. CDR1 KGHSH and CDR2 LQKENI come from the germline V gene. CDR3 nucleotide sequence: TGTGCCAGCTCACCACAGGCCAATCAGCCCCAGCATTTT. As protein: CASSPQANQPQHF.

The chain recombines TRBV2 with TRBJ1-2; 7 bases are a match to TRBD1. The CDR3 covers 15 residues. The V segment lost 6 bases and the J segment 4 bases; nucleotides outside the gene matches: 11. CDR1 is SNHLY and CDR2 is FYNNEI in the germline V gene. The CDR3 bases are TGTGCCAGCAGGGAGACAGGGCCGCCCCTCTATGGCTACACCTTC. Translating gives CASRETGPPLYGYTF.

The chain combines TRBV29-1 with TRBJ1-5, with D maybe TRBD1 (5 bases). Looked up from germline, CDR1 is SQVTM and CDR2 is ANQGSEA. This CDR3 has 12 residues. The DNA of the CDR3 is TGCGGCCCGGGGGAGGAGAATCAGCCCCAGCATTTT. It is translated as CGPGEENQPQHF.

This chain joins TRBV2 and TRBJ2-1, with D perhaps matching TRBD1 (5 bases). The CDR3 has 17 amino acids. Trimming took 2 bases from V and 0 from J, leaving 14 bases between them. The V gene's germline CDR1 is SNHLY and CDR2 FYNNEI. CDR3 in DNA: TGTGCCAGCAGTGAACGTGCAGGGTCGAGCTCCTACAATGAGCAGTTCTTC. Translating it yields CASSERAGSSSYNEQFF.

The chain carries TRBV3-1 (or the pseudogene TRBV3-2) and TRBJ2-1, with D perhaps matching TRBD1 (7 bases). The CDR3 is 14 amino acids. Germline lookup yields CDR1 LGHDT and CDR2 YNNKEL (reference sequence). V shed 4 bases and J shed 7 bases, with 14 bases lying between them. CDR3 residues: CASSLGGRGNEQFF. In DNA, the CDR3 is TGTGCCAGCAGCCTCGGGGGCAGGGGGAATGAGCAGTTCTTC.

The chain combines TRBV27 with TRBJ1-2, with a weak D call TRBD1 (5 bases). This CDR3 has 14 residues. The V end was cut by 2 bases, the J end by 3 bases, with 10 bases between. Germline CDR1 and CDR2: MNHEY and SMNVEV (reference sequence). The CDR3 bases are TGTGCCAGCAGTTTACTCGGGGGAGACTATGGCTACACCTTC. This codes for CASSLLGGDYGYTF.

The chain employs TRBV20-1 and TRBJ1-1, with D tentatively TRBD1 (6 bases). The germline CDR1 and CDR2 sequences are DFQATT and SNEGSKA (reference sequence). The CDR3 is made up of 11 amino acids. The germline V and J ends were trimmed by 6 bases and 8 bases, with 13 bases remaining between them. This CDR3 reads CSASGTTEAFF. The CDR3 nucleotides are TGCAGTGCCTCCGGGACAACCGAAGCTTTCTTT.

The chain's CDR3 is CATRGSSGNTIYF. The CDR3 DNA is TGTGCCACCCGCGGCTCCTCTGGAAACACCATATATTTT. V and J are TRBV6-5 and TRBJ1-3, with unresolved D. V was pared by 10 bases and J by 0 bases, with 10 bases between. CDR3 length equals 13 residues. Germline V CDR1 and CDR2: MNHEY, SVGAGI.

The chain joins TRBV5-1 to TRBJ1-2, with TRBD1 identical over 11 bases. CDR3 length: 16 residues. The V gene end was trimmed by 4 bases and the J gene end by 5 bases; junction bases not matched to a gene: 10. Germline V gene data show CDR1 as SGHRS and CDR2 as YFSETQ. For the CDR3, the DNA is TGCGCCAGCAGCCTAACCGGGACAGGGGGAGATTATGGCTACACCTTC. It specifies CASSLTGTGGDYGYTF.

V gene TRBV6-5 combines with J gene TRBJ1-1, with a possible D match to TRBD1 (6 bases). The CDR3 has 13 residues. Trimming removed 11 bases at V and 5 bases at J, with 18 bases between. In germline, CDR1 is MNHEY, CDR2 SVGAGI. CDR3 in DNA: TGTGCCGACTCGGCCGAGGGGGGAACTGAAGCTTTCTTT. This encodes CADSAEGGTEAFF.